These T cell receptor beta chains were read from a single sample in a study of Ad26.COV2.S vaccination and SARS-CoV-2 variants. Sequenced by immunoSEQ multiplex PCR; TCRdb stores in-frame clones only, minus some. The top ten hold about 3.5% of the sample, which has about 350,000 clones, roughly 84% seen once. The starting material was peripheral blood, obtained in a trial of Ad26.COV2.S vaccine versus placebo. The receptor set was obtained from a person between 18 and 65 years old who received the Ad26.COV2.S COVID-19 vaccine or a placebo. Each CDR3 is given with its conserved first and last residue. The D gene is left open where the match is weak. Not all rows give a size; the values are once, few, many and, for expanded clones, a class.

d_call clone_size j_call v_call cdr3_nt cdr3_aa
TRBD1 NA TRBJ1-6 TRBV6-6 TGTGCCAGCAGTGGCGACAGGGGGAAGGCGTATTCACCCCTCCACTTT CASSGDRGKAYSPLHF
TRBD1 NA TRBJ1-2 TRBV18 TGTGCCAGCTCACCGCCTCCGGGACAGGCCTATGGCTACACCTTC CASSPPPGQAYGYTF
TRBD1 NA TRBJ1-4 TRBV15 TGTGCCACCAGCAGAGATACCGGGACAGGAGGTGAAAAACTGTTTTTT CATSRDTGTGGEKLFF
NA NA TRBJ2-1 TRBV7-2 TGTGCCAGCAGCTTAGGCAGGAGGGGGAATGAGCAGTTCTTC CASSLGRRGNEQFF
NA NA TRBJ2-7 TRBV11-2 TGTGCCAGCAGCTTAGATAGAGGGTTTCAGTACTTC CASSLDRGFQYF
NA few TRBJ1-1 TRBV6-2/TRBV6-3 TGTGCCAGCAGTTACTCCGAGAACACTGAAGCTTTCTTT CASSYSENTEAFF
TRBD1 NA TRBJ1-1 TRBV7-8 TGTGCCAGCAGCTCGCACTTCAGGGGGACACTGAACACTGAAGCTTTCTTT CASSSHFRGTLNTEAFF
NA NA TRBJ2-1 TRBV7-2 TGTGCCAGCAGCTTAGCCGGTACGAGCTCCTACAATGAGCAGTTCTTC CASSLAGTSSYNEQFF
NA NA TRBJ1-6 TRBV18 TGTGCCAGCTCACCAGGGGCTATTCCGGGTTCACCCCTCCACTTT CASSPGAIPGSPLHF
NA NA TRBJ2-1 TRBV28 TGTGCCAGCAGTTTACGGCTCCCTTACAATGAGCAGTTCTTC CASSLRLPYNEQFF
TRBD1 once TRBJ1-1 TRBV6-5 TGTGCCAGCAGTTACGTCCAGGGGGCTCGAGCTTTCTTT CASSYVQGARAFF
NA NA TRBJ2-1 TRBV9 TGTGCCAGCAGCGTAGCTCAGGGAGTGGGATACAATGAGCAGTTCTTC CASSVAQGVGYNEQFF
NA NA TRBJ2-7 TRBV2 TGTGCCAGCGTCAAGGGACTGGGAACGGCGGCTAAAGCCTACGAGCAGTACTTC CASVKGLGTAAKAYEQYF
NA NA TRBJ1-2 TRBV5-1 TGCGCCAGCAGCTTTCCGACGGAGTATGGCTACACCTTC CASSFPTEYGYTF
TRBD1 NA TRBJ2-7 TRBV6-5 TGTGCCAGCAGTTACCGACAGGGTATCGAGGTGCAGTACTTC CASSYRQGIEVQYF
NA NA TRBJ2-7 TRBV7-2 TGTGCCAGCAGCTTAGACCCGGCGAACTACGAGCAGTACTTC CASSLDPANYEQYF
NA once TRBJ2-2 TRBV9 TGTGCCAGCAGCGTGAGGGGTGACAGCAACACCGGGGAGCTGTTTTTT CASSVRGDSNTGELFF
NA NA TRBJ1-5 TRBV6-5 TGTGCCAGCAGTTACAGGGGACGAGATCAGCCCCAGCATTTT CASSYRGRDQPQHF
NA NA TRBJ1-3 TRBV10-3 TGTGCCATCAGTGAATGGGACATCCGTACGGAAGGAAACACCATATATTTT CAISEWDIRTEGNTIYF
NA NA TRBJ2-3 TRBV9 TGTGCCAGCAGCGTAGAACTTCATTACACAGATACGCAGTATTTT CASSVELHYTDTQYF
NA NA TRBJ2-1 TRBV5-1 TGCGCCAGCAGCCGAGGCCAAGGGCCCCAATCGCGTCATGAGCAGTTCTTC CASSRGQGPQSRHEQFF
NA NA TRBJ2-3 TRBV28 TGTGCCAGCAGTTGGACCACCCTTAACACAGATACGCAGTATTTT CASSWTTLNTDTQYF
NA NA TRBJ1-2 TRBV3-1/TRBV3-2 TGTGCCAGCAGACCCGTCGGGACAAACCATGGCTACACCTTC CASRPVGTNHGYTF
TRBD2 NA TRBJ2-2 TRBV5-1 TGCGCCAGCAGCTATCCCGGGACTAGCGGGAGGAGGACCGGGGAGCTGTTTTTT CASSYPGTSGRRTGELFF
TRBD2 NA TRBJ2-2 TRBV3-1/TRBV3-2 TGTGCCAGCAGCCAAGATCGCCAGCGGGGGGGTAGGCTTAACACCGGGGAGCTGTTTTTT CASSQDRQRGGRLNTGELFF
NA few TRBJ2-7 TRBV18 TGTGCCAGCTCACCCCTCAACGGCGAGCAGTACTTC CASSPLNGEQYF
TRBD2 NA TRBJ2-1 TRBV6-6 TGTGCCAGCAGTCTCCTGGGGCTAGCGGGGCCTAGCTCCTACAATGAGCAGTTCTTC CASSLLGLAGPSSYNEQFF
TRBD2 NA TRBJ2-3 TRBV7-2 TGTGCCAGCAGCTTTACTAGCGGGGGGGCCTCGAATACGCAGTATTTT CASSFTSGGASNTQYF
TRBD2 NA TRBJ2-1 TRBV7-2 TGTGCCAGCAGCCCTTCAGCCGGGACTAGCGGGATAGGTGAGCAGTTCTTC CASSPSAGTSGIGEQFF
NA NA TRBJ2-1 TRBV5-1 TGCGCCAGCAGCTTTATCGGGAATGAGCAGTTCTTC CASSFIGNEQFF
NA few TRBJ1-5 TRBV20-1 TGCAGTGCTAGTCCCGATCAGCCCCAGCATTTT CSASPDQPQHF
NA NA TRBJ2-5 TRBV7-9 TGTGCCAGCAGCCCCCGAGGCAGCGCTGAGACCCAGTACTTC CASSPRGSAETQYF
NA once TRBJ2-2 TRBV5-6 TGTGCCAGCAGCTACGGGACTCTAACCGGGGAGCTGTTTTTT CASSYGTLTGELFF
TRBD1 NA TRBJ2-6 TRBV7-2 TGTGCCAGCAGCTTAGCAGGGGGCGCTGGGGCCAACGTCCTGACTTTC CASSLAGGAGANVLTF
NA NA TRBJ2-7 TRBV5-6 TGTGCCAGCAGCTTTCGTGCCTACGAGCAGTACTTC CASSFRAYEQYF
NA NA TRBJ2-7 TRBV27 TGTGCCAGCAGTTTATTGGGGCGTACAGCGATCTACGAGCAGTACTTC CASSLLGRTAIYEQYF
TRBD1 NA TRBJ2-4 TRBV7-9 TGTGCCAGCAGGATGGGACAGGGGGTCGACAAAAACATTCAGTACTTC CASRMGQGVDKNIQYF
NA NA TRBJ1-1 TRBV28 TGTGCCAGCAGGCCTACAGGCCGCCCCGAAGCTTTCTTT CASRPTGRPEAFF
NA once TRBJ2-7 TRBV28 TGTGCCAGCAGTCCCTCGGGACTCCCGCAGACCTACGAGCAGTACTTC CASSPSGLPQTYEQYF
TRBD1 NA TRBJ1-2 TRBV2 TGTGCCAGCAGTTTACCGGGACAGAAATACTATGGCTACACCTTC CASSLPGQKYYGYTF
TRBD2 NA TRBJ2-2 TRBV9 TGTGCCAGCAGCGTAGATTCGGGGGGGCCGTATTCTGGGGAGCTGTTTTTT CASSVDSGGPYSGELFF
NA once TRBJ2-2 TRBV3-1/TRBV3-2 TGTGCCAGCAGAGCATACACCGGGGAGCTGTTTTTT CASRAYTGELFF
TRBD2 NA TRBJ2-3 TRBV4-3 TGCGCCAGCAGCCAATCCGTAGCGGGAGTTGCGGATACGCAGTATTTT CASSQSVAGVADTQYF
TRBD2 NA TRBJ2-5 TRBV11-3 TGTGCCAGCAGCTTAAAGAGGGGAGGCGGGGGGGTAATTGAGACCCAGTACTTC CASSLKRGGGGVIETQYF
TRBD2 NA TRBJ2-3 TRBV10-3 TGTGCCATCAGTGATGCTTCTCTAGCGGGAGGGGGGGACGATACGCAGTATTTT CAISDASLAGGGDDTQYF
NA few TRBJ1-1 TRBV19 TGTGCCAGTAGCCCCAGGCGGACAGAAGGTGAAGCTTTCTTT CASSPRRTEGEAFF
NA NA TRBJ1-1 TRBV15 TGTGCCACCAGCAGATCTCGGACAGTGAACACTGAAGCTTTCTTT CATSRSRTVNTEAFF
TRBD2 NA TRBJ2-1 TRBV24-1 TGTGCCACCAGTGGGGGAACTAGCGGGGGGTCCAGCTCCTACAATGAGCAGTTCTTC CATSGGTSGGSSSYNEQFF